This T cell receptor (beta chain) was profiled in a study of OX40 agonist ivuxolimab in advanced cancers. The study in broad terms: The costimulatory receptor OX40 (CD134) was targeted by ivuxolimab, a fully human IgG2 agonistic monoclonal antibody. Intravenous ivuxolimab was administered to patients every 2 weeks at six dose levels: 0.01, 0.1, 0.3, 1.5, 3 and 10 mg/kg. Of the roughly 52 dose-escalation patients, hepatocellular carcinoma was present in roughly 19, melanoma in around 15, renal cell carcinoma in 9 and head and neck cancer in 9. A male proportion of nearly 85% and a mean age of about 60 years, ranging from about 23 to 90, were recorded for the dose-escalation cohort. Patients were allowed to have had prior anti-PD-1, anti-PD-L1 or anti-CTLA-4 therapy, and approximately 37% of the dose-escalation patients had been treated with checkpoint inhibitors. Partial responses were achieved by three dose-escalation patients, of whom one had hepatocellular carcinoma and two had cutaneous melanoma. The point of sequencing TCRbeta in the periphery was to test whether ivuxolimab changed TCR sequence diversity and drove clonal T-cell expansion. The monotherapy dose-escalation portion (N of about 47 patients) of the phase I ivuxolimab trial is reported in the paper.

With respect to this clone: Its antigen target is currently unknown. Per-base quality was not reported, and no clone a single base away is much larger than it.

To sequence the TCRbeta CDR3 region, genomic DNA was isolated from the sorted cells. The immunoSEQ Assay was used to sequence the TCRbeta CDR3 regions. In TCRdb, the immuneACCESS table is reduced to in-frame sequences with V and J assigned. These tables do not hold every clone; where another copy was compared, an unresolved V gene accounts for under half, and the others remain unexplained. The sample table records roughly 70,000 clones; roughly 87% of these occur just once. The ten top clones hold around 2% of the sample. Study-level results and caveats: Low levels of normalized T-cell clonal expansion were also seen in some patients who did not respond. Clonal expansion of both CD4+ and CD8+ blood T cells was observed from baseline to week 6 at doses 0.1 to 3.0 mg/kg. After ivuxolimab, expanded clones were on average more numerous among CD8+ T cells than among CD4+ T cells. In partial responders in the 0.1-3.0 mg/kg groups, normalized peripheral clonal expansion was found to be among the lowest, especially among CD8+ T cells. Antigen specificity was not determined for the clonally expanded peripheral T cells.

The trial excluded patients who had a history of autoimmune disease or were on systemic immunosuppression. In every dose cohort, peripheral blood was drawn for TCR sequencing at baseline, cycle 4 day 1, and cycle 7 day 1. Samples came from an open-label, multicenter, first-in-human phase I dose-escalation trial of ivuxolimab. Adults with locally advanced or metastatic melanoma, renal cell carcinoma, hepatocellular carcinoma or head and neck squamous cell carcinoma were enrolled in the trial. Before TCR sequencing, CD4+ T cells and CD8+ T cells were sorted from peripheral blood as separate populations. Per the germline V gene (reference sequence), LNHDA is the CDR1 and SQIVND is the CDR2. From its cysteine to its phenylalanine, the CDR3 spans 16 amino acids. The retained sequence is limited to the CDR3, 48 bases, with the frame set at the first base. The V and J ends are trimmed by 5 bases and 4 bases, leaving 20 bases between them.

The sequence came from an adult with an advanced solid tumor such as melanoma, head and neck, liver or kidney cancer. The chain couples TRBV19 to TRBJ1-2, with a tentative D gene TRBD1 over 5 matching bases. Sample: CD4+ or CD8+ T cells sorted from blood, taken in a trial of the OX40 agonist ivuxolimab. The base sequence is TGTGCCAGTAGTGTACTAGGAACAGGAGAGCTCTATGGCTACACCTTC. Translated, this gives CASSVLGTGELYGYTF. Supplemented by the reference TRBV19 and TRBJ1-2 proteins around the CDR3, the complete variable domain is DGGITQSPKYLFRKEGQNVTLSCEQNLNHDAMYWYRQDPGQGLRLIYYSQIVNDFQKGDIAEGYSVSREKKESFPLTVTSAQKNPTAFYLCASSVLGTGELYGYTFGSGTRLTVV.